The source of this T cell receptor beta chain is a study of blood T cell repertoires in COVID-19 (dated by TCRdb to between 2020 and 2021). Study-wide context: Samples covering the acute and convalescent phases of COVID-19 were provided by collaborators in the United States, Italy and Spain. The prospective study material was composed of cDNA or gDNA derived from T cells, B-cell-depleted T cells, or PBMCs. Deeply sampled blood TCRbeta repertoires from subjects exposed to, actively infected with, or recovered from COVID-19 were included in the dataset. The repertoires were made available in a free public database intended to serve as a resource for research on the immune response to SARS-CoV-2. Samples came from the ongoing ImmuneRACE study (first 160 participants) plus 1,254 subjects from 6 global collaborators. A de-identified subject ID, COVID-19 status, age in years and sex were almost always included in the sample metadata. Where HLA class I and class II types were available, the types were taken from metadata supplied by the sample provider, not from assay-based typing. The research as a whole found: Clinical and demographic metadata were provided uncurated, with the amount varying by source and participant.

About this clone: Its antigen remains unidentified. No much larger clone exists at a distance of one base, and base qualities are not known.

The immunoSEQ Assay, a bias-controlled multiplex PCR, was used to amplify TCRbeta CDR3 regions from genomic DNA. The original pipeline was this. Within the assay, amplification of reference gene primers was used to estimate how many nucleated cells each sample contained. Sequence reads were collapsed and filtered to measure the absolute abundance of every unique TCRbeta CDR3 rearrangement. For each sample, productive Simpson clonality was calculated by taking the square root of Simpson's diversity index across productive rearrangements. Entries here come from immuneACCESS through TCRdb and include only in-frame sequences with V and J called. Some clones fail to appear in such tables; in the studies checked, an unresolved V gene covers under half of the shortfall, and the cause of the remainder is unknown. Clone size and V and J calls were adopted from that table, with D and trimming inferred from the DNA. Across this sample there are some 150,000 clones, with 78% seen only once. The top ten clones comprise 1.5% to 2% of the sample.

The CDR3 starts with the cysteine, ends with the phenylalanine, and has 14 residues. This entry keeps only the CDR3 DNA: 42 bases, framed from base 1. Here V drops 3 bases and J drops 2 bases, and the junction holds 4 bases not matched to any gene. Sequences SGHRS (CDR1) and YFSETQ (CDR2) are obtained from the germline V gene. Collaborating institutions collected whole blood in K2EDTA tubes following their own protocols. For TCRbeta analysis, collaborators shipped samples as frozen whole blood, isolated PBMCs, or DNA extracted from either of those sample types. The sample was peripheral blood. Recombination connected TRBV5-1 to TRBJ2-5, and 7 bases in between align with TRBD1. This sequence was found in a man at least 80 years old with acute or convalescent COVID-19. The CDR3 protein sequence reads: CASSSGQAQETQYF. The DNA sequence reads TGCGCCAGCAGCTCCGGACAGGCACAAGAGACCCAGTACTTC.